This T cell receptor beta chain was recorded in a study of PD-L1 blockade in urothelial cancer. Using immunoSEQ multiplex PCR, the repertoire was profiled, and TCRdb retains in-frame clones only, with some absent. The sample carries more than 75,000 clones, 90% recorded once. The CDR3 totals 15 residues. V lost 1 base to trimming and J lost 2 bases; unmatched junction nucleotides: 2. CDR1 is LNHDA, CDR2 SQIVND, per germline (reference sequence). The clonotype comes from a man between 60 and 75 years old with urothelial cancer. The rearrangement links TRBV19 to TRBJ2-1; TRBD2 aligns across 7 bases. This material consisted of PBMCs, taken around atezolizumab (anti-PD-L1) treatment. The CDR3 region is CASSIVAGAYNEQFF. CDR3 DNA: TGTGCCAGTAGTATAGTCGCGGGGGCCTACAATGAGCAGTTCTTC.